Below are 31 T cell receptor beta chains sequenced from a single sample in a study of control samples from healthy donors and cancer patients. Only in-frame clones appear in the TCRdb table, and some are missing; sequencing was by immunoSEQ multiplex PCR. The table includes roughly 92,000 clones, 70% to 90% detected once. The source material was blood. All receptors derive from an older woman in good health.

This clone has just one count. This sample also contains other DNA sequences that code for the same CDR3. The DNA of the CDR3 is TGTGCCAGCAGCTTGGCGGGGGGTGCCGGGGAGCTGTTTTTT. Amino acids: CASSLAGGAGELFF. The gene calls are TRBV7-9 and TRBJ2-2, with TRBD2 identical over 8 bases. With 3 bases clipped from V and 6 bases from J, the junction kept 3 bases outside the gene matches. This CDR3 region has 14 residues. CDR1 and CDR2 from the germline V gene are SEHNR and FQNEAQ (reference sequence).

The chain has TRBV2 and TRBJ1-5, with D unclear. V was trimmed by 5 bases and J by 0 bases, leaving 11 bases between them. The germline V gene has CDR1 SNHLY and CDR2 FYNNEI. This CDR3 has 15 residues. In nucleotides, the CDR3 is TGTGCCAGCAGTAATCTAGGACTTAGCAATCAGCCCCAGCATTTT. Translated, it gives CASSNLGLSNQPQHF. The full variable domain, in which reference TRBV2 and TRBJ1-5 provide the parts outside the CDR3, is EPEVTQTPSHQVTQMGQEVILRCVPISNHLYFYWYRQILGQKVEFLVSFYNNEISEKSEIFDDQFSVERPDGSNFTLKIRSTKLEDSAMYFCASSNLGLSNQPQHFGDGTRLSIL.

This chain links TRBV21-1 with TRBJ2-7; TRBD1, as called in the table, went unchecked against the DNA. TRBV21-1 constitutes a pseudogene. The CDR3 is made up of 16 amino acids. This CDR3 reads CASSKDRGFGSYEQYF. CDR3 DNA sequence: TGTGCCAGCAGCAAGGACAGGGGGTTTGGATCCTACGAGCAGTACTTC.

V usage is TRBV19 and J usage is TRBJ1-6, with a possible D match to TRBD1 (6 bases). CDR1 LNHDA and CDR2 SQIVND come from the germline V gene (reference sequence). V lost 6 bases, J lost 6 bases, and 21 bases lay in between. There are 17 residues in the CDR3. DNA of the CDR3: TGTGCCAGTAGCCCCGGGACACCCCGCGTGGGTAATTCACCCCTCCACTTT. This codes for CASSPGTPRVGNSPLHF.

The chain is built from TRBV25-1 and TRBJ1-1, with 7 bases lining up with TRBD1. Trimming at V came to 2 bases and at J to 4 bases, leaving 1 base not matched to a gene. CDR3 length: 13 amino acids. The germline V gene has CDR1 MGHDK and CDR2 SYGVNS. Here the CDR3 DNA reads TGTGCCAGCAGTGAACCAGGGGGCACTGAAGCTTTCTTT. Encoded protein: CASSEPGGTEAFF.

The chain uses TRBV18 and TRBJ1-2; unclear D gene. CDR3 length: 15 amino acids. The germline V and J ends were trimmed by 3 bases and 0 bases, with 11 bases remaining between them. The V gene's germline CDR1 is KGHSH and CDR2 LQKENI. The CDR3 here is CASSPLDGPNYGYTF. In DNA form, the CDR3 reads TGTGCCAGCTCACCTCTGGACGGACCTAACTATGGCTACACCTTC.

The V and J genes are TRBV11-3 and TRBJ2-7; D not resolved. V was trimmed by 0 bases and J by 5 bases, leaving 5 bases between them. This CDR3 is built from 12 residues. CDR1 and CDR2 (germline): SGHNT, YENEEA. CDR3 nucleotide sequence: TGTGCCAGCAGCTTAGATCGGAACGAGCAGTACTTC. Amino acids: CASSLDRNEQYF. Full variable domain (rest looked up from reference TRBV11-3 and TRBJ2-7): EAGVVQSPRYKIIEKKQPVAFWCNPISGHNTLYWYLQNLGQGPELLIRYENEEAVDDSQLPKDRFSAERLKGVDSTLKIQPAELGDSAVYLCASSLDRNEQYFGPGTRLTVT.

The chain uses TRBV7-2 and TRBJ2-1, with D unclear. The CDR3 spans 15 residues. Germline CDR1 reads SGHTA; CDR2 reads FQGNSA. Trimming stripped 1 base from V and 4 bases from J, with 11 bases between. The CDR3 protein is CASSLDIGSYNEQFF. CDR3 in DNA: TGTGCCAGCAGCTTAGATATCGGCAGTTACAATGAGCAGTTCTTC.

This chain joins TRBV18 and TRBJ2-3, with no clear D. This CDR3 is 14 amino acids long. V lost 2 bases to trimming and J lost 3 bases, with 9 bases between them. CDR1 KGHSH and CDR2 LQKENI come from the germline V gene. This CDR3 reads CASSPDLVTDTQYF. For the CDR3, the DNA is TGTGCCAGCTCACCAGATTTGGTAACAGATACGCAGTATTTT.

In this sample, this clone turned up once. This chain links TRBV28 with TRBJ1-2; the D gene is possibly TRBD1 (5 bases). The CDR3 runs to 15 residues. Germline lookup yields CDR1 MDHEN and CDR2 SYDVKM. V was clipped by 6 bases and J by 6 bases, with 20 bases between them. CDR3 amino acids: CASRTPGLILHGYTF. The CDR3 DNA follows: TGTGCCAGCAGGACGCCGGGACTGATCCTTCATGGCTACACCTTC.

This chain joins TRBV28 and TRBJ1-4; no reliable D call. CDR3 length equals 16 residues. V was cut by 5 bases and J by 4 bases, with 17 bases left in between. Germline V lookup: CDR1 MDHEN, CDR2 SYDVKM. CDR3 amino acids: CASSPPHSRNNEKLFF. Here the CDR3 DNA reads TGTGCCAGCAGTCCCCCCCACAGCCGAAATAATGAAAAACTGTTTTTT.

V gene TRBV11-2 combines with J gene TRBJ1-2; D possibly corresponds to TRBD1 (6 bases). The CDR3 is made up of 15 amino acids. Germline assignment: CDR1 SGHAT and CDR2 FQNNGV. V was trimmed by 3 bases and J by 4 bases, leaving 15 bases between them. The CDR3 DNA sequence: TGTGCCAGCAGCTTGACAGGAGATTTGGGCTATGGCTACACCTTC. Encoded protein: CASSLTGDLGYGYTF.

The chain has TRBV4-3 and TRBJ2-3, with D unclear. Germline CDR1 reads LGHNA; CDR2 reads YSLEER. The V and J ends lost 1 base and 0 bases respectively, with 8 bases between them. The CDR3 runs 15 residues. CDR3 coding DNA: TGCGCCAGCAGCCAAGCCCCCTCTAGCACAGATACGCAGTATTTT. The encoded protein is CASSQAPSSTDTQYF.

The J gene is TRBJ1-2, the V gene TRBV5-1; D not resolved. The V gene lost 3 bases and the J gene lost 0 bases, with 9 bases spanning the gap. The CDR3 extends over 14 amino acids. From germline, CDR1 is SGHRS and CDR2 YFSETQ. In nucleotides, the CDR3 is TGCGCCAGCAGCTCCACGACGGCTAACTATGGCTACACCTTC. It yields the protein CASSSTTANYGYTF. The variable domain in full, completed from reference TRBV5-1 and TRBJ1-2, reads KAGVTQTPRYLIKTRGQQVTLSCSPISGHRSVSWYQQTPGQGLQFLFEYFSETQRNKGNFPGRFSGRQFSNSRSEMNVSTLELGDSALYLCASSSTTANYGYTFGSGTRLTVV.

The rearrangement joins TRBV28 to TRBJ1-3; D gene uncertain. The V end was cut by 7 bases, the J end by 1 base, with 11 bases between. CDR3 size: 14 residues. Germline V CDR1 and CDR2: MDHEN, SYDVKM. The CDR3 DNA is TGTGCCAGCAAGGAAGGGTCGTCTGGAAACACCATATATTTT. Translating gives CASKEGSSGNTIYF.

The sample holds a few counts of this clone. J is TRBJ1-3 and V is TRBV10-3; D gene uncertain. The length of the CDR3 is 14 residues. Germline CDR1 is ENHRY and CDR2 is SYGVKD. V lost 2 bases and J 0 bases, leaving 5 bases between the germline ends. For the CDR3, the DNA is TGTGCCATCAGTGAGGGGCTCTCTGGAAACACCATATATTTT. Translating it yields CAISEGLSGNTIYF.

The rearrangement joins TRBV6-1 to TRBJ2-3; perhaps TRBD2 as D (6 bases). The V gene lost 2 bases and the J gene lost 5 bases, with 11 bases spanning the gap. CDR3 size: 14 residues. In germline, CDR1 is MNHNS, CDR2 SASEGT. The CDR3 loop is CASSETGLIDTQYF. The CDR3 nucleotides are TGTGCCAGCAGTGAAACGGGACTCATAGATACGCAGTATTTT.

V usage is TRBV15 and J usage is TRBJ2-7, with D possibly matching TRBD2 (6 bases). V lost 8 bases and J 2 bases, leaving 10 bases between the germline ends. From germline, CDR1 is LNHNV and CDR2 YYDKDF (reference sequence). The CDR3 covers 12 residues. This CDR3 reads CATAEGAYEQYF. CDR3 coding DNA: TGTGCCACCGCGGAGGGAGCCTACGAGCAGTACTTC.

The J gene is TRBJ1-1, the V gene TRBV5-6; no reliable D call. CDR1 is SGHDT, CDR2 YYEEEE, per germline. The V end lost 0 bases, the J end lost 0 bases, and 9 bases lay between the germline ends. The CDR3 length is 15 residues. The CDR3 bases are TGTGCCAGCAGCTTGGTTGCCGGCGTGAACACTGAAGCTTTCTTT. This codes for CASSLVAGVNTEAFF.

The chain has TRBV3-1 (or the pseudogene TRBV3-2) and TRBJ1-1, with D hard to call. V was shortened by 0 bases and J by 0 bases, with 8 bases between the two germline ends. The CDR3 runs 15 residues. Germline V gene data show CDR1 as LGHDT and CDR2 as YNNKEL (reference sequence). The CDR3 reads CASSQDLALNTEAFF. The CDR3 bases are TGTGCCAGCAGCCAAGATCTGGCGCTGAACACTGAAGCTTTCTTT.

This chain joins TRBV6-6 and TRBJ1-4; D gene uncertain. V was clipped by 10 bases and J by 5 bases, with 14 bases between them. Germline lookup yields CDR1 MNHNY and CDR2 SVGAGI (reference sequence). The CDR3 length is 13 residues. The CDR3 is CATRFDFNEKLFF. In nucleotides, the CDR3 is TGTGCCACCCGATTCGACTTCAATGAAAAACTGTTTTTT.

The chain joins TRBV27 to TRBJ2-2; no reliable D call. CDR3 length: 13 amino acids. Trimming cost V 4 bases and J 3 bases, with 6 bases left between them. Germline V gene data show CDR1 as MNHEY and CDR2 as SMNVEV (reference sequence). CDR3 amino acids: CASSSVDTGELFF. The CDR3 DNA is TGTGCCAGCAGTTCAGTTGACACCGGGGAGCTGTTTTTT.

The rearrangement joins TRBV2 to TRBJ2-7; D might be TRBD1 (6 bases). The CDR3 runs to 13 residues. Germline CDR1 and CDR2: SNHLY and FYNNEI. Between the trimmed V and J ends, which lost 8 bases and 3 bases, there was a span of 14 bases. CDR3 coding DNA: TGTGCCAGCTCGAGACAGGCAGACTACGAGCAGTACTTC. This codes for CASSRQADYEQYF.

The table lists this clone with a count of one. The chain is built from TRBV5-1 and TRBJ1-1; a weak D match, TRBD1 (5 bases). V shed 1 base and J shed 4 bases, with 20 bases lying between them. The CDR3 length is 17 residues. The germline V gene encodes CDR1 SGHRS and CDR2 YFSETQ. The CDR3 sequence: CASSLSPQGGRGTEAFF. The CDR3 nucleotides read TGCGCCAGCAGCTTGTCCCCGCAGGGCGGGCGTGGCACTGAAGCTTTCTTT.

The chain recombines TRBV7-9 with TRBJ1-1; D is possibly TRBD1 (5 bases). There are 15 residues in the CDR3. The V end lost 6 bases, the J end lost 5 bases, and 19 bases lay between the germline ends. Germline CDR1 and CDR2: SEHNR and FQNEAQ (reference sequence). The CDR3 loop reads CASRRTPTARTEAFF. CDR3 bases: TGTGCCAGCAGACGCACCCCGACAGCCAGGACTGAAGCTTTCTTT.

The gene calls are TRBV3-1 (or the pseudogene TRBV3-2) and TRBJ1-2; 9 positions agree with TRBD1. This CDR3 contains 15 residues. The V and J ends lost 4 bases and 6 bases, in that order; junction bases with no gene match: 9. Germline V gene lookup returns CDR1 LGHDT and CDR2 YNNKEL (reference sequence). CDR3 loop: CASSPWDRENDGYTF. DNA of the CDR3: TGTGCCAGCAGCCCCTGGGACAGGGAAAATGATGGCTACACCTTC.

This chain uses TRBV7-2 with TRBJ2-7, with a weak D call TRBD2 (5 bases). Deletions cut 5 bases from V and 7 bases from J, with 18 bases between. Per germline, CDR1 SGHTA and CDR2 FQGNSA. The CDR3 is 14 amino acids. In DNA, the CDR3 is TGTGCCAGCAGCATCATAGGGAGCCCTGATGAGCAGTACTTC. It translates to CASSIIGSPDEQYF.

The rearrangement links TRBV18 to TRBJ2-2, with 9 bases matching TRBD1. V gave up 3 bases and J gave up 7 bases; unmatched junction bases: 9. The CDR3 is 16 amino acids. The germline CDR1 and CDR2 sequences are KGHSH and LQKENI. The DNA for the CDR3 is TGTGCCAGCTCACCTCCAACGACAGGGGGTATCGGGGAGCTGTTTTTT. Protein sequence: CASSPPTTGGIGELFF.

This rearrangement joins TRBV2 to TRBJ2-1; TRBD2 matches at 8 bases. Germline CDR1 SNHLY, CDR2 FYNNEI. This CDR3 has 15 amino acids. The V and J ends lost 7 bases and 8 bases, in that order; junction bases with no gene match: 13. DNA for the CDR3: TGTGCCAGCATTCTACAACCGGGACTAGATTATGAGCAGTTCTTC. Its translation: CASILQPGLDYEQFF.

The V call is TRBV3-1 (or the pseudogene TRBV3-2), the J call TRBJ2-5, with D perhaps TRBD1 or TRBD2 (6 bases each). With 1 base removed from V and 4 bases from J, the gap between germline ends came to 13 bases. CDR3 length: 15 residues. Germline V CDR1 and CDR2: LGHDT, YNNKEL (reference sequence). The CDR3 region is CASSQGPGAGETQYF. The DNA of the CDR3 is TGTGCCAGCAGCCAAGGTCCGGGGGCGGGAGAGACCCAGTACTTC.

The V and J genes are TRBV19 and TRBJ1-5; D gene ambiguous. The CDR3 contains 13 residues. Germline V lookup: CDR1 LNHDA, CDR2 SQIVND (reference sequence). V was cut by 3 bases and J by 6 bases, with 9 bases left in between. CDR3 residues: CASSMGGLQPQHF. CDR3 in DNA: TGTGCCAGTAGTATGGGAGGGCTTCAGCCCCAGCATTTT. The entire variable domain, with the rest obtained from reference TRBV19 and TRBJ1-5, is as follows: DGGITQSPKYLFRKEGQNVTLSCEQNLNHDAMYWYRQDPGQGLRLIYYSQIVNDFQKGDIAEGYSVSREKKESFPLTVTSAQKNPTAFYLCASSMGGLQPQHFGDGTRLSIL.